The sequence of this T cell receptor beta chain was determined in a study of blood T cell repertoires in COVID-19. On the study more broadly: Researchers got acute and convalescent COVID-19 samples from the United States, Italy and Spain. T cells, B-cell-depleted T cells, or PBMCs supplied cDNA or gDNA.

Measured with immunoSEQ multiplex PCR; TCRdb has only the in-frame clones, and not every one. The sample shows a few hundred thousand clones, about 91% of them seen only once. The CDR3 spans 15 residues. Looked up from germline, CDR1 is LGHNA and CDR2 is YNFKEQ. After removal of 0 bases from V and 2 bases from J, the junction contained 4 bases not matched to a gene. The material sequenced was peripheral blood. The gene calls are TRBV4-2 and TRBJ2-7, with 7 positions matching TRBD1. This sequence originates from a woman aged 25 to 45 who had recovered from COVID-19. The DNA for the CDR3 is TGTGCCAGCAGCCAAGATTCTACAGGGGCCTACGAGCAGTACTTC. This translates into CASSQDSTGAYEQYF.